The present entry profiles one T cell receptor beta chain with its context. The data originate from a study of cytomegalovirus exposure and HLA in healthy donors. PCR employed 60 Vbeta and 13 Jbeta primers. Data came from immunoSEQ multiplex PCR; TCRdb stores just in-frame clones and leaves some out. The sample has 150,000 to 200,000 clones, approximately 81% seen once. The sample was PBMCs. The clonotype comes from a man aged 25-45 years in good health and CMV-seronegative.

CDR3 in DNA: TGTGCCAGCAGTGAAAGGGGGGGAGGCAATCAGCCCCAGCATTTT. Protein product: CASSERGGGNQPQHF. The chain has TRBV2 and TRBJ1-5; a weak D match, TRBD1 (6 bases). The V and J ends lost 2 bases and 2 bases respectively, with 10 bases between them. The CDR3 is made up of 15 amino acids. The germline V gene has CDR1 SNHLY and CDR2 FYNNEI. Drawing the rest from reference TRBV2 and TRBJ1-5, the complete variable domain is EPEVTQTPSHQVTQMGQEVILRCVPISNHLYFYWYRQILGQKVEFLVSFYNNEISEKSEIFDDQFSVERPDGSNFTLKIRSTKLEDSAMYFCASSERGGGNQPQHFGDGTRLSIL.